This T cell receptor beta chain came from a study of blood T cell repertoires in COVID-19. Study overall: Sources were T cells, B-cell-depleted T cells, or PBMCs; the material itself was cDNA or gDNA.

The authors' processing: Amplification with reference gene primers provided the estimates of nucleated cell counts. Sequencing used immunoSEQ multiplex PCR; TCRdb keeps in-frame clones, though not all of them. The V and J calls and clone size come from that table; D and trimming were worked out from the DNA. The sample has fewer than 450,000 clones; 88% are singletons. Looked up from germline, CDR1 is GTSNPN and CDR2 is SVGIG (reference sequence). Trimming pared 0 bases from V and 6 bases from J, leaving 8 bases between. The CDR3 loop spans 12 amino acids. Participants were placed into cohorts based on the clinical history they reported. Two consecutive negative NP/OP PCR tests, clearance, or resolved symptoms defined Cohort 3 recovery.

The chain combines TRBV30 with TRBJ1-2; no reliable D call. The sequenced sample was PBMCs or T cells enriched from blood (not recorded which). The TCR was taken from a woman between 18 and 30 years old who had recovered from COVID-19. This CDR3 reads CAWSVRQDGYTF. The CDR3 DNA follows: TGTGCCTGGAGTGTACGCCAGGATGGCTACACCTTC.